The table lists the clone carrying this TCR beta chain with a count of one. Sequenced by immunoSEQ multiplex PCR; TCRdb stores in-frame clones only, minus some. The sample has 95,000 to 150,000 clones, roughly 91% seen once. This specimen comes from a study of T cell responses to AZD1222 COVID-19 vaccine. The CDR3 runs to 14 residues. Germline CDR1 is ENHRY and CDR2 is SYGVKD. Trimming took off 3 bases at V and 4 bases at J, with 12 bases between the two ends. This sequence originates from an adult who received the AZD1222 COVID-19 vaccine. Sequencing used peripheral blood, obtained 28 days after the second AZD1222 dose. The chain is built from TRBV10-3 and TRBJ1-2; D gene unclear. This CDR3 reads CAISDPKILYGYTF. The CDR3 DNA is TGTGCCATCAGTGATCCGAAGATTCTCTATGGCTACACCTTC.